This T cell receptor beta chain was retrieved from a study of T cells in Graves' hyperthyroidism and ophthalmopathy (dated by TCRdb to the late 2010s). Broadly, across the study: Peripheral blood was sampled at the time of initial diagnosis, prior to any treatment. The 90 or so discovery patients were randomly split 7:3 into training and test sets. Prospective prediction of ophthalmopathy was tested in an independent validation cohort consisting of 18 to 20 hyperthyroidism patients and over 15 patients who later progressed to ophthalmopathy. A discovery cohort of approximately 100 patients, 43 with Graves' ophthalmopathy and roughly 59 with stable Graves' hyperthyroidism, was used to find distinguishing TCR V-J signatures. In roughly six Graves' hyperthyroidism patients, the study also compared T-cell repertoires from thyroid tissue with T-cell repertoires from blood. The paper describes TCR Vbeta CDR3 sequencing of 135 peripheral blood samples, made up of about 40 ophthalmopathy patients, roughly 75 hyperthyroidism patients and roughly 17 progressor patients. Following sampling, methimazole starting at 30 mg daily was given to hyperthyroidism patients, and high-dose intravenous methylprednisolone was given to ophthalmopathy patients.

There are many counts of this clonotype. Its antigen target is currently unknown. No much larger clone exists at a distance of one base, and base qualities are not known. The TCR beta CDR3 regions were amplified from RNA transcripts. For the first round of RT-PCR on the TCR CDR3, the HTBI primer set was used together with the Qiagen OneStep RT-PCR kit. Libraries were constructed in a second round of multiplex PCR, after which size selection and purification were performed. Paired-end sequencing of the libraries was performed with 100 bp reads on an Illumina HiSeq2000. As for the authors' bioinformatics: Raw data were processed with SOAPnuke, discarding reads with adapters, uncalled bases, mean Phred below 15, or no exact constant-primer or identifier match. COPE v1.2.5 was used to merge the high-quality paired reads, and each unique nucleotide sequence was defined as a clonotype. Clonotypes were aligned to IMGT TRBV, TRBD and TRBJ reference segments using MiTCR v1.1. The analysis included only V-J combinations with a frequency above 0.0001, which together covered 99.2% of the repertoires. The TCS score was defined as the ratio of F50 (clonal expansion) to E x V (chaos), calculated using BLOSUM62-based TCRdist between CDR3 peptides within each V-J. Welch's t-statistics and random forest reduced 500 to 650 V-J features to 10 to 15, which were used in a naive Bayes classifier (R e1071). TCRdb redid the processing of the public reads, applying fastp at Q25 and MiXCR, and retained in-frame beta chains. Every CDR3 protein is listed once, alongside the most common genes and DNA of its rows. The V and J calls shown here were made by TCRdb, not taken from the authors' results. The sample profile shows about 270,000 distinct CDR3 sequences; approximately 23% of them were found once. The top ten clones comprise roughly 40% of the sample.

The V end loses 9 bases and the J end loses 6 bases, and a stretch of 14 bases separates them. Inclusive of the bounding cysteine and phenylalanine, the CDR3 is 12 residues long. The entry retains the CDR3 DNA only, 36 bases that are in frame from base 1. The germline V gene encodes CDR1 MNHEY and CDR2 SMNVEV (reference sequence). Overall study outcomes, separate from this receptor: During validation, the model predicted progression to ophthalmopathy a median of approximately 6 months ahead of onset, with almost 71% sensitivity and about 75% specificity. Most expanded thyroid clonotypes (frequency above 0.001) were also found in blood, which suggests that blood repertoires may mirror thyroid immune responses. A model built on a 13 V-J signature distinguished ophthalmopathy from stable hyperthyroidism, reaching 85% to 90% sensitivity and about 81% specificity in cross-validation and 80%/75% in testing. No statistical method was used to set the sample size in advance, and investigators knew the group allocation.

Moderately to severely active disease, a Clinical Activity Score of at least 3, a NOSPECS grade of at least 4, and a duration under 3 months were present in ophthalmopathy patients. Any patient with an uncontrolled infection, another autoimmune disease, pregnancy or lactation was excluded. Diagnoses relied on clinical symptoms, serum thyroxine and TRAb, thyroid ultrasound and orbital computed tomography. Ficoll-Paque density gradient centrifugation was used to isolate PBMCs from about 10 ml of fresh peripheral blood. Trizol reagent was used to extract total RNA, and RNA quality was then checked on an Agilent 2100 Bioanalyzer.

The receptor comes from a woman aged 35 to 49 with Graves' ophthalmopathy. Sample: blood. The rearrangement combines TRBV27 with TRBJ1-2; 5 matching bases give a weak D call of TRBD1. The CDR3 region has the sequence CARNRGRDGYTF. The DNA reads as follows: TGTGCCAGAAATCGGGGACGGGATGGCTACACCTTC.